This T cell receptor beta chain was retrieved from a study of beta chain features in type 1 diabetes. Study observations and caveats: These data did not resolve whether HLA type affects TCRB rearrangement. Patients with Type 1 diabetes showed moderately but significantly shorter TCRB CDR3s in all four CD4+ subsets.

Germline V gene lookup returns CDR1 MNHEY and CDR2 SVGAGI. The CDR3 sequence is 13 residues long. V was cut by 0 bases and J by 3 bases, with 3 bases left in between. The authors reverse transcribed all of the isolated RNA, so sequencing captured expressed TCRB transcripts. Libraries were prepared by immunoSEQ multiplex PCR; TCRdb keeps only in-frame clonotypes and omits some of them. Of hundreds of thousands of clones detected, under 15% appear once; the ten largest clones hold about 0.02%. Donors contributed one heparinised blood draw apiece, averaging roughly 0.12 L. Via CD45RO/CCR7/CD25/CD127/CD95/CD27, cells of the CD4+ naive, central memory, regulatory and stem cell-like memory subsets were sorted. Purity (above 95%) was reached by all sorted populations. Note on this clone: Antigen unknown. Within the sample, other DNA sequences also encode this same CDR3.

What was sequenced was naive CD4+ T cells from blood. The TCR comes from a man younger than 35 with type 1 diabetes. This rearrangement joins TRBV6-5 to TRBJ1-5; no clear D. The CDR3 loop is CASSYSYNQPQHF. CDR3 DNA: TGTGCCAGCAGTTACTCCTACAATCAGCCCCAGCATTTT.